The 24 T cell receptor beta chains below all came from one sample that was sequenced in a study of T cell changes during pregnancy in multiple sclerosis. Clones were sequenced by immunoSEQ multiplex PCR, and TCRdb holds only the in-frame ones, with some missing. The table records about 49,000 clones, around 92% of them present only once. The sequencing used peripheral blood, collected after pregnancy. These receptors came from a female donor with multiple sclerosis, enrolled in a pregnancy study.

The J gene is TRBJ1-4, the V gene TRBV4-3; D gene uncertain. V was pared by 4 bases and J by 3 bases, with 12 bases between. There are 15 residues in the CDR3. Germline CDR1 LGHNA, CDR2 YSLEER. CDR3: CASSPAGRPNEKLFF. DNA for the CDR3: TGCGCCAGCAGCCCCGCGGGCAGGCCTAATGAAAAACTGTTTTTT.

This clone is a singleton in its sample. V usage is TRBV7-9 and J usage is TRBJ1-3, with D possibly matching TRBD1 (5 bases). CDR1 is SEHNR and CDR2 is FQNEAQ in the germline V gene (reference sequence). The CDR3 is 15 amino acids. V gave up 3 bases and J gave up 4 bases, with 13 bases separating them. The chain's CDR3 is CASSFAGTLGNTIYF. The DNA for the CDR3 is TGTGCCAGCAGCTTCGCAGGGACTCTGGGAAACACCATATATTTT.

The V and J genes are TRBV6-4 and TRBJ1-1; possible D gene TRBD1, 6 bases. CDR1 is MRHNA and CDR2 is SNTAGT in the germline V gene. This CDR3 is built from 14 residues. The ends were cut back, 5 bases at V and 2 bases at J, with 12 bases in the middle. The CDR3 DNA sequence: TGTGCCAGCAGTTTAGGACAGACAAACACTGAAGCTTTCTTT. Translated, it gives CASSLGQTNTEAFF.

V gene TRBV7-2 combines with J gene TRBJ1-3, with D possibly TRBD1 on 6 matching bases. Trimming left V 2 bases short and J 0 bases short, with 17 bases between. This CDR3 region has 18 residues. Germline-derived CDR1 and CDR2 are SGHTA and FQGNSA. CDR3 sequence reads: CASSLNRVTRNSGNTIYF. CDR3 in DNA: TGTGCCAGCAGCTTAAACAGGGTCACCCGTAACTCTGGAAACACCATATATTTT.

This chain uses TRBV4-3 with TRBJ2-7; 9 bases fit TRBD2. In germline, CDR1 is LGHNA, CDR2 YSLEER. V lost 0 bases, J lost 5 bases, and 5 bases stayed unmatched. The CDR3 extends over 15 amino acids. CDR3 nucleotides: TGCGCCAGCAGCCAAGACTCCTGGACTAGCGACGAGCAGTACTTC. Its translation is CASSQDSWTSDEQYF.

The CDR3 region has the DNA TGTGCCAGCAGCCTAAGGGACAGAATCAACTATGGCTACACCTTC. Its translation is CASSLRDRINYGYTF. The chain recombines TRBV7-2 with TRBJ1-2; 7 bases fit TRBD1. CDR1 and CDR2 from the germline V gene are SGHTA and FQGNSA. This CDR3 has 15 residues. The ends lost 5 bases at V and 2 bases at J; junction bases unmatched: 8.

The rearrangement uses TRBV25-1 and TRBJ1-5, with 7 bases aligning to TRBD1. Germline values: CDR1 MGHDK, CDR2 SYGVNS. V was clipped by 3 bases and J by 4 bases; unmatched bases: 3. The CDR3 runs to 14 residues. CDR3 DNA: TGTGCCAGCAGTGAGGGACAGCTAAATCAGCCCCAGCATTTT. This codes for CASSEGQLNQPQHF.

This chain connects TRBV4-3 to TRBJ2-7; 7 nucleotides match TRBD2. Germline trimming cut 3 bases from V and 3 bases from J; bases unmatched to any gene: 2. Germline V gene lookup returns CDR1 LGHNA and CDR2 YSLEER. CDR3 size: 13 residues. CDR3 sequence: CASSQSGNYEQYF. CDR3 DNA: TGCGCCAGCAGCCAGAGCGGGAACTACGAGCAGTACTTC.

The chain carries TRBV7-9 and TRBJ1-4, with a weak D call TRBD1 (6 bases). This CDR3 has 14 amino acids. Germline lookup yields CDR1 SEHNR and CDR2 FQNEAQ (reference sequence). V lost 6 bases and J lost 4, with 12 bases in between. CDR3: CASRLDRNNEKLFF. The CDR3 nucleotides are TGTGCCAGCAGACTCGACAGGAATAATGAAAAACTGTTTTTT.

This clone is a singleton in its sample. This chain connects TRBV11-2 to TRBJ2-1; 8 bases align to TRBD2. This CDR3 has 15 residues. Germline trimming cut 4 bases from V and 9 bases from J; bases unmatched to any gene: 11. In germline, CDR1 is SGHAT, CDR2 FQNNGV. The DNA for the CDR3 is TGTGCCAGCAGCTCCCCGGGACTAGGAGGTAGTGAGCAGTTCTTC. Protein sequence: CASSSPGLGGSEQFF.

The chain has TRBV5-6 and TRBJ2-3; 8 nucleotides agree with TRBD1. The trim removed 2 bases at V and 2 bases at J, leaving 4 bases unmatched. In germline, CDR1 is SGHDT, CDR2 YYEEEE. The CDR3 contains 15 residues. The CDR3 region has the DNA TGTGCCAGCAGCTTTACGACAGGGGCCACAGATACGCAGTATTTT. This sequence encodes CASSFTTGATDTQYF.

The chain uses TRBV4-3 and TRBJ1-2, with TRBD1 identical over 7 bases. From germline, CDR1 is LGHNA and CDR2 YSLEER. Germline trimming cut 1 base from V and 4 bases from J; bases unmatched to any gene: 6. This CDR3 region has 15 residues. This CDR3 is CASSQAGTGVYGYTF. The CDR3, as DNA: TGCGCCAGCAGCCAAGCTGGAACAGGGGTCTATGGCTACACCTTC.

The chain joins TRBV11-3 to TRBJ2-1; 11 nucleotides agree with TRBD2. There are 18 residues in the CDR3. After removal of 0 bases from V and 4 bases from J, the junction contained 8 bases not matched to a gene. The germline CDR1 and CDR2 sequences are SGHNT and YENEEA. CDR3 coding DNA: TGTGCCAGCAGCTTAGATCCCCCTACTAGCGGGGGTTACAATGAGCAGTTCTTC. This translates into CASSLDPPTSGGYNEQFF.

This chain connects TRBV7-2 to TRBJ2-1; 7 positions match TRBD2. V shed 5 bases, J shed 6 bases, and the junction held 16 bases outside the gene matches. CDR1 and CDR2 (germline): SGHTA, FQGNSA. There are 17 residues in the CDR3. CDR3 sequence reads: CASSLYGDYGGANEQFF. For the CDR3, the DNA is TGTGCCAGCAGCCTTTATGGGGACTATGGTGGGGCCAATGAGCAGTTCTTC.

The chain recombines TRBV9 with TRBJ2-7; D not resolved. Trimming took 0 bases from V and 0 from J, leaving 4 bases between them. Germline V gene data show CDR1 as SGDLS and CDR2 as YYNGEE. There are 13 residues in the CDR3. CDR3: CASSVVGSYEQYF. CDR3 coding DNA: TGTGCCAGCAGCGTAGTCGGCTCCTACGAGCAGTACTTC.

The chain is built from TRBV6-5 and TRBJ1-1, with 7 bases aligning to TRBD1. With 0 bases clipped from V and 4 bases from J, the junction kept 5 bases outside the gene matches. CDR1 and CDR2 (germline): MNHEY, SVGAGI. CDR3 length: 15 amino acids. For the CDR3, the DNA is TGTGCCAGCAGTTACTCGACAGGGCCCTTCACTGAAGCTTTCTTT. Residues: CASSYSTGPFTEAFF.

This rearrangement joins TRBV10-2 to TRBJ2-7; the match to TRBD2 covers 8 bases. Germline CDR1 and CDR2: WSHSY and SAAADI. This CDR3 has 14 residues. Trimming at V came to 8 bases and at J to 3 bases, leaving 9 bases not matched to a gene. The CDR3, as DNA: TGCGCCAGCGCGGGAGGACAGAAGATCTACGAGCAGTACTTC. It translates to CASAGGQKIYEQYF.

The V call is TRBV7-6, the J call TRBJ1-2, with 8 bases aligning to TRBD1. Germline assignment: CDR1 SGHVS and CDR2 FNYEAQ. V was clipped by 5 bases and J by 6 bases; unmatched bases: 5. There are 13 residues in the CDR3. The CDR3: CASSTTGGDGYTF. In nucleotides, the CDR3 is TGTGCCAGCAGCACCACAGGGGGGGATGGCTACACCTTC.

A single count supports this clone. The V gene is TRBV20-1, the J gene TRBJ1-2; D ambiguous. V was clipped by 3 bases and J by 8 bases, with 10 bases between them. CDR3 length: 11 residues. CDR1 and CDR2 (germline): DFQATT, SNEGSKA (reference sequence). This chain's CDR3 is CSAREGGGYTF. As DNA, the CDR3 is TGCAGTGCTAGGGAAGGCGGCGGCTACACCTTC.

The CDR3 DNA sequence: TGTGCCAGCTCACCCTTGGGGGCAATCGGCGCAGATACGCAGTATTTT. Protein sequence: CASSPLGAIGADTQYF. The rearrangement uses TRBV18 and TRBJ2-3; the D gene is possibly TRBD1 (6 bases). Trimming cost V 3 bases and J 4 bases, with 17 bases left between them. Germline V CDR1 and CDR2: KGHSH, LQKENI. This CDR3 is 16 amino acids long.

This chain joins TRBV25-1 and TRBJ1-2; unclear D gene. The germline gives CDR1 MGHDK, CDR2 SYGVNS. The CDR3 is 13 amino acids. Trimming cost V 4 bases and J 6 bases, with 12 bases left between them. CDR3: CASSGLQLDGYTF. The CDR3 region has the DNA TGTGCCAGCAGTGGGTTACAATTGGATGGCTACACCTTC.

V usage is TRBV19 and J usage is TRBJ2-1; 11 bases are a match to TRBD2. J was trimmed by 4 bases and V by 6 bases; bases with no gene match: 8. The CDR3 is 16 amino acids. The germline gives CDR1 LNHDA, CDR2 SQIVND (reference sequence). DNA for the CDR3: TGTGCCAGTAGACCCCTCCTAGCGGGGGGATACAATGAGCAGTTCTTC. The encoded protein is CASRPLLAGGYNEQFF.

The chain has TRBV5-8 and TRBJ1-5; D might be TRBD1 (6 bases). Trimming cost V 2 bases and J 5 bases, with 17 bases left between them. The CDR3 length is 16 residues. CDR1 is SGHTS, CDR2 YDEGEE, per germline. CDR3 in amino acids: CASSFSTGSVDQPQHF. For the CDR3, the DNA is TGTGCCAGCAGCTTTAGCACAGGGAGCGTCGATCAGCCCCAGCATTTT.

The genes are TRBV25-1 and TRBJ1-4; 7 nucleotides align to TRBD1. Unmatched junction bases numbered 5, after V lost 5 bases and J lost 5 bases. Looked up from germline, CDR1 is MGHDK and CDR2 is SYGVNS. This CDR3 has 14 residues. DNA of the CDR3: TGTGCCAGCAGTTTACCGGGACAGAATGAAAAACTGTTTTTT. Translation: CASSLPGQNEKLFF.